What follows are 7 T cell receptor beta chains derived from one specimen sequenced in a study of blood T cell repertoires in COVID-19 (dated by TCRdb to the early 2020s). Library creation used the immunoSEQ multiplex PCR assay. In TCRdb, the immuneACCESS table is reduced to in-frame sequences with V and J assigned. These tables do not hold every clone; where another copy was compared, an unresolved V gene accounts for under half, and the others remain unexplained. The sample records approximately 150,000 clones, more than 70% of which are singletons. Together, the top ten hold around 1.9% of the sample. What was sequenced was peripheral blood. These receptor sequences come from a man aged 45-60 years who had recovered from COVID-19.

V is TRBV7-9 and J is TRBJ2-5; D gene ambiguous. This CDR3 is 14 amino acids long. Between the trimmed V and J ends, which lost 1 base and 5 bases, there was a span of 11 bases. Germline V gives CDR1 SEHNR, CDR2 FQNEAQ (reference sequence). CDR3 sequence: CASSLVVGLETQYF. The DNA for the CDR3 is TGTGCCAGCAGCTTAGTCGTCGGGTTGGAGACCCAGTACTTC.

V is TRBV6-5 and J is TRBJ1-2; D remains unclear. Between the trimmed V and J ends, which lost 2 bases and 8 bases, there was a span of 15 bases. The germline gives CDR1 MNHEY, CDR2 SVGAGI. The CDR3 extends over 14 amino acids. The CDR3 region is CASSYDNREYGYTF. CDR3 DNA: TGTGCCAGCAGTTACGATAATCGGGAGTACGGCTACACCTTC.

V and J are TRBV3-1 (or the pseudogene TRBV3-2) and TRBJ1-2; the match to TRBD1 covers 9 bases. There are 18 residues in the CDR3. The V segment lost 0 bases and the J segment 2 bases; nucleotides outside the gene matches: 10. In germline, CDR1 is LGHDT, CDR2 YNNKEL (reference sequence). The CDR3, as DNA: TGTGCCAGCAGCCAAGATTTTCTCGGGACAGGGCCAAACTATGGCTACACCTTC. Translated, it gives CASSQDFLGTGPNYGYTF.

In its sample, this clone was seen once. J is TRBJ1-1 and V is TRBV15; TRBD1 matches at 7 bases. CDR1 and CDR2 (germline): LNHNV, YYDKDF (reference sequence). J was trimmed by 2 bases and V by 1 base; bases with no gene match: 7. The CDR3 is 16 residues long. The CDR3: CATSRVLGTANTEAFF. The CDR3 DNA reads TGTGCCACCAGCAGAGTTCTAGGGACAGCTAACACTGAAGCTTTCTTT.

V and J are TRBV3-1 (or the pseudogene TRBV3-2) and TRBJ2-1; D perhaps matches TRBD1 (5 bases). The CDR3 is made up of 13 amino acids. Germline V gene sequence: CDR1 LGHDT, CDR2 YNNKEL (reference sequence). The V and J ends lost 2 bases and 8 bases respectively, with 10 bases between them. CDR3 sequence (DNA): TGTGCCAGCAGCCAACTAGGGGCCGATGAGCAGTTCTTC. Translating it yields CASSQLGADEQFF.

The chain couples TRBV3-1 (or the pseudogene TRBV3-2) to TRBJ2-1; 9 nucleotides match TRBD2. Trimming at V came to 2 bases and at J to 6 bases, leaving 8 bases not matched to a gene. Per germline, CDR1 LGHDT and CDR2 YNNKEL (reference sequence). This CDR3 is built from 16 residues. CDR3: CASSQLGSGSVNEQFF. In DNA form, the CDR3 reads TGTGCCAGCAGCCAATTGGGTAGCGGGAGTGTCAATGAGCAGTTCTTC.

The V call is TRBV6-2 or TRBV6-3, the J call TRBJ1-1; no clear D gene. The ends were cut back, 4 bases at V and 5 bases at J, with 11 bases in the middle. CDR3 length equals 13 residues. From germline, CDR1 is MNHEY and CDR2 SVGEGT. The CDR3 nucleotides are TGTGCCAGCAGTTGGGAGATGTGGACTGAAGCTTTCTTT. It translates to CASSWEMWTEAFF.